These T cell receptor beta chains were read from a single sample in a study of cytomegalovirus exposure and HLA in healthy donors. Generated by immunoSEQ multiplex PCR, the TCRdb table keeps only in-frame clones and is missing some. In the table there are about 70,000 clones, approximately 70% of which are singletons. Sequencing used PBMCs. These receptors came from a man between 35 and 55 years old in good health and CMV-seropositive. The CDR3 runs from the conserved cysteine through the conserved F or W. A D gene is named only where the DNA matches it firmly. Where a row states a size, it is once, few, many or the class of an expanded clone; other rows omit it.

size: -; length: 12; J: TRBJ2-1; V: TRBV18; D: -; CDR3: CASSVYNNEQFF; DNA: TGTGCCAGCTCAGTTTACAACAATGAGCAGTTCTTC
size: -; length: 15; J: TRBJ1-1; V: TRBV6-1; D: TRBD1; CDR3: CASSPLQGAETEAFF; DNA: TGTGCCAGCAGCCCCTTACAGGGGGCGGAAACTGAAGCTTTCTTT
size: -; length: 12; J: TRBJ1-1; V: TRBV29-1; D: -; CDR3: CSVLGGNTEAFF; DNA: TGCAGCGTTCTAGGGGGAAACACTGAAGCTTTCTTT
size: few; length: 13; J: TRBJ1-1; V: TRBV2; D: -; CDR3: CASGREISGGAFF; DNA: TGTGCCAGCGGCAGAGAAATCTCAGGAGGAGCTTTCTTT
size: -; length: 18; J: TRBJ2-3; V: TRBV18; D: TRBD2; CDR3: CASSPPRRAGGRADTQYF; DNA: TGTGCCAGCTCACCTCCCCGTAGGGCGGGGGGCCGTGCAGATACGCAGTATTTT
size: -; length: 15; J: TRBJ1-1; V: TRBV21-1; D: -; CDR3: CASSKEEGVNTEAFF; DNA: TGTGCCAGCAGCAAAGAAGAAGGAGTTAACACTGAAGCTTTCTTT
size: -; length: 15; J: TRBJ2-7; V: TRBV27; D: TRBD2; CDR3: CASSYGLAGGYEQYF; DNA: TGTGCCAGCAGTTACGGACTAGCGGGAGGGTACGAGCAGTACTTC
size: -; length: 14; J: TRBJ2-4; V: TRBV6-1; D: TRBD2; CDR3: CATWRGGNQNIQYF; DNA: TGTGCCACCTGGCGGGGGGGCAACCAAAACATTCAGTACTTC
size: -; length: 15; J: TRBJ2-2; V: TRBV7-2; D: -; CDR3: CASSTYSGVGGELFF; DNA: TGTGCCAGCAGCACGTACTCGGGGGTCGGCGGGGAGCTGTTTTTT
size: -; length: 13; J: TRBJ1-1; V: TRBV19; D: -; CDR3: CASSQAMNTEAFF; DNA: TGTGCCAGTAGCCAGGCTATGAACACTGAAGCTTTCTTT
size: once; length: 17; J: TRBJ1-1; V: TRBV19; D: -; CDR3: CASSAGAGRWIFVEAFF; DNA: TGTGCCAGTAGTGCCGGGGCAGGGAGGTGGATTTTTGTAGAAGCTTTCTTT
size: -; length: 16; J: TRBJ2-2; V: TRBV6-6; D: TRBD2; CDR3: CASSYGLALNTGELFF; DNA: TGTGCCAGCAGTTACGGACTAGCGCTTAACACCGGGGAGCTGTTTTTT
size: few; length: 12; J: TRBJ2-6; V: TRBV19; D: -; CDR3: CASMAGANVLTF; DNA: TGTGCCAGTATGGCCGGGGCCAACGTCCTGACTTTC
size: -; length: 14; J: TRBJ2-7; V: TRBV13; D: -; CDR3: CASSLVTDSYEQYF; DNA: TGTGCCAGCAGCTTAGTGACAGACTCCTACGAGCAGTACTTC
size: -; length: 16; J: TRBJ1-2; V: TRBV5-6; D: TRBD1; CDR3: CASSQTGAQMHYGYTF; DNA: TGTGCCAGCAGCCAAACAGGGGCTCAGATGCACTATGGCTACACCTTC
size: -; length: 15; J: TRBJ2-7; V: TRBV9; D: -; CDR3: CASSVDPGQTYEQYF; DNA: TGTGCCAGCAGCGTAGACCCGGGACAAACCTACGAGCAGTACTTC
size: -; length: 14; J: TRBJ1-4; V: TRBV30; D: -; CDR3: CAWSVGQGGEKLFF; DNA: TGTGCCTGGAGTGTAGGTCAGGGAGGCGAAAAACTGTTTTTT
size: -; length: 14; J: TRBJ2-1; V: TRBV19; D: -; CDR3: CASSIEQGPHEQFF; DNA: TGTGCCAGTAGTATCGAACAGGGCCCACATGAGCAGTTCTTC
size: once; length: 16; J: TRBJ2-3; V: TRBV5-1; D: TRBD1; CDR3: CASSLGWTGKTDTQYF; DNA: TGCGCCAGCAGCTTGGGCTGGACAGGGAAGACAGATACGCAGTATTTT
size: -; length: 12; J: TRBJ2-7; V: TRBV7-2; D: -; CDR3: CASSFNLYEQYF; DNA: TGTGCCAGCAGCTTTAATCTCTACGAGCAGTACTTC
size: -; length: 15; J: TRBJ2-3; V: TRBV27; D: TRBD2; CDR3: CASSPAGRRGDTQYF; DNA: TGTGCCAGCTCTCCCGCCGGGAGGCGGGGAGATACGCAGTATTTT
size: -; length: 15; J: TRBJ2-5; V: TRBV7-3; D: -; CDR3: CASSLIAGNFETQYF; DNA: TGTGCCAGCAGCTTAATAGCAGGGAATTTCGAGACCCAGTACTTC
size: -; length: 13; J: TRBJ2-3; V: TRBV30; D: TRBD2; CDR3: CAWATSGTDTQYF; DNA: TGTGCCTGGGCGACTAGCGGCACAGATACGCAGTATTTT
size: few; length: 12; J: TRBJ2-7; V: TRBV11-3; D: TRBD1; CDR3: CASSETGDEQYF; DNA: TGTGCCAGCAGCGAAACAGGGGACGAGCAGTACTTC
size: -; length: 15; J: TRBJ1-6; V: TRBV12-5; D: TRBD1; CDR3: CASGSSGTGISPLHF; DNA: TGTGCTAGTGGTTCCTCCGGGACAGGGATTTCACCCCTCCACTTT
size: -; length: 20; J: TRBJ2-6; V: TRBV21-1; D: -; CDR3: CASSKVGHRGLGSGANVLTF; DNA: TGTGCCAGCAGCAAAGTCGGGCACCGGGGACTCGGGTCTGGGGCCAACGTCCTGACTTTC
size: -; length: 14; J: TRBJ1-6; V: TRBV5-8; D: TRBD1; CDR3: CASSLDRDNSPLHF; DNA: TGTGCCAGCAGCCTCGACAGGGACAATTCACCCCTCCACTTT
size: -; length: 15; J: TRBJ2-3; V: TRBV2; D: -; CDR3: CASSIGSGFTDTQYF; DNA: TGTGCCAGCAGTATCGGGAGTGGATTCACAGATACGCAGTATTTT
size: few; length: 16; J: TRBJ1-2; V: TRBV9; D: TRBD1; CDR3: CASSGSGQALYYGYTF; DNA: TGTGCCAGCAGCGGAAGCGGACAGGCCCTTTACTATGGCTACACCTTC
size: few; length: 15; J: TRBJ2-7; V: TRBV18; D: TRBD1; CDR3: CASSQQPGQMYEQYF; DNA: TGTGCCAGCTCACAGCAACCGGGACAGATGTACGAGCAGTACTTC
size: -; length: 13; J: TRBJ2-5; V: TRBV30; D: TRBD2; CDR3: CAWSVGGAETQYF; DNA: TGTGCCTGGAGTGTCGGGGGGGCCGAGACCCAGTACTTC
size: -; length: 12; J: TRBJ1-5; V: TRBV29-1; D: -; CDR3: CSAGTTDQPQHF; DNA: TGCAGCGCGGGGACAACAGATCAGCCCCAGCATTTT
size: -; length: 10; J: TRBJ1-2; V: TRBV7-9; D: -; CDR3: CASGLDGYTF; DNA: TGTGCCAGCGGACTTGATGGCTACACCTTC
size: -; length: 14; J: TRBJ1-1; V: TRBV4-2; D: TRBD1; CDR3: CASSPGAGGAGLFF; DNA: TGTGCCAGCAGCCCCGGGGCAGGGGGCGCAGGTTTATTCTTT
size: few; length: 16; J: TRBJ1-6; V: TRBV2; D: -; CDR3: CASTYYGPGVNSPLHF; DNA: TGTGCCAGCACCTACTACGGGCCAGGGGTTAATTCACCCCTCCACTTT
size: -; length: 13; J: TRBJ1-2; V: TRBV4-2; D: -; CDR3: CASSQGGQDGYTF; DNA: TGTGCCAGCAGCCAAGGGGGGCAGGATGGCTACACCTTC